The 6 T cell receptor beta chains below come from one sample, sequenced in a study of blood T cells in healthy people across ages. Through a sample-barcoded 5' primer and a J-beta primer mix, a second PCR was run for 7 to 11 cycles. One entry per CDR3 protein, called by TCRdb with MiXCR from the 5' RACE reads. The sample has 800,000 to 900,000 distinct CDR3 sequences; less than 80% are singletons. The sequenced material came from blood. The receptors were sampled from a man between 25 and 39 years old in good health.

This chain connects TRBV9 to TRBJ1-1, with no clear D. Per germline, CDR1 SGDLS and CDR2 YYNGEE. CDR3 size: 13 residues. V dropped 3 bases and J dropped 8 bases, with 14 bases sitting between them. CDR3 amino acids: CASSGPLLGEAFF. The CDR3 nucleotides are TGTGCCAGCAGCGGACCCCTCCTCGGGGAAGCTTTCTTT.

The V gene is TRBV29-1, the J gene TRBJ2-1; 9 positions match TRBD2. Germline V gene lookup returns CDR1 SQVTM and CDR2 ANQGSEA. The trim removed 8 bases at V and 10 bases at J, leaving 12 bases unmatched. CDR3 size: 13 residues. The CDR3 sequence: CSSLAGNSYEQFF. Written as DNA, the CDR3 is TGCAGCTCCCTAGCGGGGAACTCCTACGAGCAGTTCTTC.

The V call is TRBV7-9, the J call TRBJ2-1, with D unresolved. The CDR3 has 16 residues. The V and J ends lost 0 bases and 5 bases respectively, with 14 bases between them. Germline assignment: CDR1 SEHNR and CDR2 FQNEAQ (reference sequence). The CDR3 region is CASSLAVVRGDNEQFF. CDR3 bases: TGTGCCAGCAGCTTAGCGGTAGTGCGCGGAGACAATGAGCAGTTCTTC.

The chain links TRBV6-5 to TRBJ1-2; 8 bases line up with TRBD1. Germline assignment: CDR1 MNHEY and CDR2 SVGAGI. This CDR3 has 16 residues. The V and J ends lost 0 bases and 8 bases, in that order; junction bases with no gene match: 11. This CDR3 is CASSYSRRTGMEGYTF. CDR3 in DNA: TGTGCCAGCAGTTACTCGCGGAGGACAGGGATGGAGGGCTACACCTTC.

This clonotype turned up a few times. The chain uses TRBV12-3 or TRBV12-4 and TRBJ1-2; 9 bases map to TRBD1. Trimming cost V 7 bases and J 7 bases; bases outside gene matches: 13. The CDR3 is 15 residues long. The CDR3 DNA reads TGTGCCAGCACCACCAGGGACAGGGTTCTCAGTGGCTACACCTTC. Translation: CASTTRDRVLSGYTF.

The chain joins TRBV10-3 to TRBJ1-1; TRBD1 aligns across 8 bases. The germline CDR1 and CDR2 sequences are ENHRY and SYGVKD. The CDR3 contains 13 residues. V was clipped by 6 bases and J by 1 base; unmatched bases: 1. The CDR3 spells CAIRDRANTEAFF. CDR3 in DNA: TGTGCCATCAGGGACAGGGCGAACACTGAAGCTTTCTTT.